The 8 T cell receptor beta chains given below trace back to one sample, sequenced in a study of shared clonotypes between healthy human individuals. Naive-designated CD8 cells lacked CD45RO, were positively enriched for CCR7, and omitted terminally differentiated effector memory CD45RA+ cells. Sequencing was performed with immunoSEQ multiplex PCR; in TCRdb, only in-frame clones are kept and a portion is missing. Among around 2,000,000 clones listed, about 95% were seen once. Sequencing input: naive CD8+ T cells sorted from blood. The receptors here all came from a man aged 18 to 29 in good health.

This clone came up once. The V call is TRBV29-1, the J call TRBJ2-4, with 7 bases aligning to TRBD2. This CDR3 comprises 17 residues. The V gene's germline CDR1 is SQVTM and CDR2 ANQGSEA. With 5 bases clipped from V and 8 bases from J, the junction kept 21 bases outside the gene matches. Written as DNA, the CDR3 is TGCAGCGTTCAAGGGCAGCAGCGGCGGGGGTCATCGGACATTCAGTACTTC. Its translation is CSVQGQQRRGSSDIQYF.

V is TRBV7-2 and J is TRBJ2-7, with a possible D match to TRBD1 (5 bases). CDR3 length: 16 amino acids. The germline V gene encodes CDR1 SGHTA and CDR2 FQGNSA. Trimming shortened V by 4 bases and J by 3 bases, and 19 bases separated the two germline ends. The chain's CDR3 is CASSSAGLQGDYEQYF. Here the CDR3 DNA reads TGTGCCAGCAGCTCGGCCGGCCTTCAGGGCGACTACGAGCAGTACTTC.

V usage is TRBV5-1 and J usage is TRBJ1-6; D is perhaps TRBD1 (6 bases). Per germline, CDR1 SGHRS and CDR2 YFSETQ. Between the trimmed V and J ends, which lost 0 bases and 8 bases, there was a span of 21 bases. This CDR3 comprises 18 residues. CDR3 sequence: CASSLVFRTDTPDSPLHF. The CDR3 coding sequence is TGCGCCAGCAGCTTGGTATTTCGGACAGATACTCCGGATTCACCCCTCCACTTT.

This clone was found once. Because the CDR3's place on the DNA is in doubt, the DNA is left out and the CDR3 is given as listed by TCRdb. The gene calls are TRBV25-1 and TRBJ2-1. CDR1 and CDR2 from the germline V gene are MGHDK and SYGVNS. The CDR3 contains 15 residues when both ends are counted. CDR3 in amino acids: CASRYDVGPGSGWFF.

This chain uses TRBV2 with TRBJ1-4; D might be TRBD1 (5 bases). Germline loops: CDR1 SNHLY, CDR2 FYNNEI. The CDR3 length is 15 residues. Trimming removed 1 base from V and 5 bases from J, with 11 bases in between. CDR3 sequence (DNA): TGTGCCAGCAGTGAAGAGACAGCCCGGAATGAAAAACTGTTTTTT. It is translated as CASSEETARNEKLFF.

The V gene is TRBV4-1, the J gene TRBJ2-1; TRBD2 matches 11 bases. The junction had 6 bases not matched to a gene; V was cut back by 5 bases and J by 6 bases. This CDR3 has 15 residues. The V gene's germline CDR1 is MGHRA and CDR2 YSYEKL. DNA for the CDR3: TGCGCCAGCAGCAAGCTAGCGGGGGGCCCCAATGAGCAGTTCTTC. Amino acid sequence: CASSKLAGGPNEQFF.

The genes are TRBV5-1 and TRBJ1-3, with D possibly TRBD1 on 5 matching bases. Looked up from germline, CDR1 is SGHRS and CDR2 is YFSETQ. The CDR3 spans 15 residues. V was shortened by 0 bases and J by 2 bases, with 9 bases between the two germline ends. CDR3 protein: CASSLDRGAGNTIYF. The CDR3 DNA reads as TGCGCCAGCAGCTTGGATCGAGGGGCTGGAAACACCATATATTTT. Filled out from reference TRBV5-1 and TRBJ1-3, the complete variable domain reads KAGVTQTPRYLIKTRGQQVTLSCSPISGHRSVSWYQQTPGQGLQFLFEYFSETQRNKGNFPGRFSGRQFSNSRSEMNVSTLELGDSALYLCASSLDRGAGNTIYFGEGSWLTVV.

The chain is built from TRBV10-3 and TRBJ2-2, with D maybe TRBD1 (6 bases). Germline V lookup: CDR1 ENHRY, CDR2 SYGVKD. The CDR3 runs to 14 residues. Deletions cut 6 bases from V and 4 bases from J, with 12 bases between. The CDR3 is CAISGDTTTGELFF. The CDR3 DNA follows: TGTGCCATCAGCGGGGACACCACCACCGGGGAGCTGTTTTTT.